Shown below are 18 T cell receptor beta chains from a single sample sequenced in a study of identical twins. TCRdb analysed the 5' RACE reads with MiXCR anew, one entry per CDR3 protein. Seen here are about 500,000 distinct CDR3 sequences, approximately 14% observed once, and the top ten hold approximately 1%. These records were also assigned to another study, of yellow fever vaccine responses in identical twins.

Sequencing was performed on CD4+ T cells sorted from blood. The receptor set was obtained from a woman aged 18-35 years in good health.

V is TRBV6-5 and J is TRBJ2-7, with a possible D match to TRBD2 (5 bases). V shed 8 bases and J shed 1 base, with 12 bases lying between them. Germline V CDR1 and CDR2: MNHEY, SVGAGI. This CDR3 has 13 residues. The CDR3 protein is CASGSGLSYEQYF. Here the CDR3 DNA reads TGTGCCAGCGGTTCGGGGTTGTCCTACGAGCAGTACTTC.

Ten or more counts support this clonotype. The chain combines TRBV5-1 with TRBJ2-2; possibly TRBD1 or TRBD2 for D (5 bases each). Trimming pared 0 bases from V and 4 bases from J, leaving 13 bases between. Germline assignment: CDR1 SGHRS and CDR2 YFSETQ. The CDR3 extends over 16 amino acids. CDR3 in DNA: TGCGCCAGCAGCTTGGTTTTGGGACGTGGCACCGGGGAGCTGTTTTTT. Translation: CASSLVLGRGTGELFF.

This clonotype was seen only a few times. This rearrangement joins TRBV5-1 to TRBJ2-7; the D gene is possibly TRBD2 (6 bases). Trimming pared 0 bases from V and 7 bases from J, leaving 14 bases between. Germline V gives CDR1 SGHRS, CDR2 YFSETQ. This CDR3 is built from 14 residues. CDR3 amino acids: CASSLAEGRGEQYF. CDR3 sequence (DNA): TGCGCCAGCAGCTTGGCGGAGGGGCGAGGGGAGCAGTACTTC.

This clonotype was observed a few times. The V call is TRBV7-2, the J call TRBJ2-1, with 10 bases lining up with TRBD2. V lost 6 bases, J lost 7 bases, and 6 bases stayed unmatched. This CDR3 spans 14 amino acids. CDR1 and CDR2 (germline): SGHTA, FQGNSA. This chain's CDR3 is CASRGLASENEQFF. CDR3 bases: TGTGCCAGCAGGGGACTAGCGTCGGAGAATGAGCAGTTCTTC.

In this sample, this clonotype turned up a few times. The chain joins TRBV5-1 to TRBJ2-2; 7 positions match TRBD1. Germline V gene data show CDR1 as SGHRS and CDR2 as YFSETQ. CDR3 length equals 13 residues. The trim removed 7 bases at V and 7 bases at J, leaving 7 bases unmatched. The CDR3 protein is CASGTEKGGELFF. CDR3 in DNA: TGCGCCAGCGGGACAGAGAAGGGCGGGGAGCTGTTTTTT.

V is TRBV7-9 and J is TRBJ2-5; D gene uncertain. The CDR3 consists of 10 residues. The germline V and J ends were trimmed by 9 bases and 5 bases, with 7 bases remaining between them. The V gene's germline CDR1 is SEHNR and CDR2 FQNEAQ (reference sequence). The CDR3 spells CASVGETQYF. The CDR3 DNA is TGTGCCAGTGTCGGGGAGACCCAGTACTTC. The variable domain in full, completed from reference TRBV7-9 and TRBJ2-5, reads DTGVSQNPRHKITKRGQNVTFRCDPISEHNRLYWYRQTLGQGPEFLTYFQNEAQLEKSRLLSDRFSAERPKGSFSTLEIQRTEQGDSAMYLCASVGETQYFGPGTRLLVL.

The V and J genes are TRBV28 and TRBJ2-7, with 8 bases that match TRBD2. V gave up 4 bases and J gave up 5 bases; unmatched junction bases: 13. Germline CDR1 reads MDHEN; CDR2 reads SYDVKM. This CDR3 spans 16 amino acids. The CDR3 reads CASSSATSVGANEQYF. The CDR3 DNA reads as TGTGCCAGCAGTTCCGCGACTAGCGTAGGGGCTAACGAGCAGTACTTC.

The chain uses TRBV4-2 and TRBJ2-7; D remains ambiguous. This CDR3 is 16 amino acids long. Germline-derived CDR1 and CDR2 are LGHNA and YNFKEQ. The V and J ends lost 0 bases and 4 bases respectively, with 16 bases between them. The CDR3 nucleotides read TGTGCCAGCAGCCAAGATCGGGCGACCCTCATATACGAGCAGTACTTC. Its protein is CASSQDRATLIYEQYF.

The chain carries TRBV4-1 and TRBJ2-7; TRBD1 or TRBD2 may be the D gene (6 bases each). CDR1 is MGHRA and CDR2 is YSYEKL in the germline V gene. The CDR3 has 14 residues. V lost 3 bases and J lost 0, with 9 bases in between. The CDR3 sequence: CASSQGGPSYEQYF. CDR3 DNA: TGCGCCAGCAGCCAGGGGGGCCCCTCCTACGAGCAGTACTTC.

The genes are TRBV18 and TRBJ2-3; D is perhaps TRBD1 (5 bases). This CDR3 spans 13 amino acids. Trimming shortened V by 5 bases and J by 6 bases, and 12 bases separated the two germline ends. Germline V CDR1 and CDR2: KGHSH, LQKENI. The CDR3, as DNA: TGTGCCAGCTCAAGGACAACCCAGGATACGCAGTATTTT. The encoded protein is CASSRTTQDTQYF. Based on the CDR3 plus reference TRBV18 and TRBJ2-3, the full variable domain is NAGVMQNPRHLVRRRGQEARLRCSPMKGHSHVYWYRQLPEEGLKFMVYLQKENIIDESGMPKERFSAEFPKEGPSILRIQQVVRGDSAAYFCASSRTTQDTQYFGPGTRLTVL.

This clonotype has a handful of counts. The chain employs TRBV7-6 and TRBJ2-3, with TRBD2 matching over 12 bases. Germline CDR1 reads SGHVS; CDR2 reads FNYEAQ. With 5 bases clipped from V and 4 bases from J, the junction kept 10 bases outside the gene matches. The CDR3 consists of 17 residues. CDR3 loop: CASSPRLAGVDADTQYF. DNA for the CDR3: TGTGCCAGCAGCCCCCGACTAGCGGGAGTGGACGCAGATACGCAGTATTTT.

V and J are TRBV6-5 and TRBJ2-7, with 14 bases that match TRBD2. Germline CDR1 MNHEY, CDR2 SVGAGI. The J segment lost 2 bases and the V segment lost 0 bases, leaving 6 bases of the junction unmatched. The CDR3 contains 18 residues. The CDR3 DNA reads TGTGCCAGCAGTTACTCTCAAGGGACTAGCGGGAGTACCTACGAGCAGTACTTC. Translation: CASSYSQGTSGSTYEQYF.

This chain joins TRBV12-3 or TRBV12-4 and TRBJ2-7, with a tentative D call TRBD1 (5 bases). This CDR3 is built from 13 residues. V was clipped by 3 bases and J by 3 bases, with 9 bases between them. In DNA form, the CDR3 reads TGTGCCAGCAGTTTGTTGACAGACTACGAGCAGTACTTC. This gives the protein CASSLLTDYEQYF.

The chain is built from TRBV6-5 and TRBJ2-3; either TRBD1 or TRBD2 may fit D (5 bases each). V lost 2 bases and J lost 4, with 10 bases in between. The germline gives CDR1 MNHEY, CDR2 SVGAGI. The CDR3 is 14 amino acids. In DNA, the CDR3 is TGTGCCAGCAGTTACGGGACGCCTTCAGATACGCAGTATTTT. Translation: CASSYGTPSDTQYF.

This clonotype was seen a few times. This chain links TRBV30 with TRBJ1-2; D uncertain. Trimming removed 3 bases from V and 3 bases from J, with 11 bases in between. Germline assignment: CDR1 GTSNPN and CDR2 SVGIG (reference sequence). The CDR3 is 13 amino acids. CDR3 residues: CAWRPGMDYGYTF. The DNA of the CDR3 is TGTGCCTGGAGGCCGGGCATGGACTATGGCTACACCTTC.

This sequence joins TRBV7-2 and TRBJ2-7, with D maybe TRBD2 (6 bases). Per the germline V gene, CDR1 is SGHTA and CDR2 is FQGNSA. V was shortened by 5 bases and J by 5 bases, with 13 bases between the two germline ends. The CDR3 loop spans 13 amino acids. CDR3 nucleotides: TGTGCCAGCAGCACACTAGCTTTCAACGAGCAGTACTTC. This encodes CASSTLAFNEQYF.

The chain couples TRBV28 to TRBJ2-7; 7 nucleotides agree with TRBD1. This CDR3 is 18 amino acids long. Unmatched junction bases numbered 14, after V lost 1 base and J lost 2 bases. Per germline, CDR1 MDHEN and CDR2 SYDVKM. The chain's CDR3 is CASSLLVRKQGKAYEQYF. In nucleotides, the CDR3 is TGTGCCAGCAGTTTATTGGTCAGGAAACAGGGGAAGGCCTACGAGCAGTACTTC.

The V and J genes are TRBV12-3 or TRBV12-4 and TRBJ2-6, with D possibly matching TRBD1 (6 bases). The CDR3 extends over 17 amino acids. V was trimmed by 3 bases and J by 0 bases, leaving 12 bases between them. DNA of the CDR3: TGTGCCAGCAGTTTTACAGGGTCTCACTCTGGGGCCAACGTCCTGACTTTC. Protein: CASSFTGSHSGANVLTF.